The present T cell receptor beta chain was sequenced within a study of PD-1 blockade in classical Hodgkin lymphoma. Study conclusions and caveats: TCR diversity at baseline was reported to be reduced in newly diagnosed patients relative to healthy donors. Repertoire differences have undefined causes, possibly disease activity or prior therapy. The authors excluded patients who started nivolumab under 1 year after ASCT.

The CDR3 covers 15 residues. The germline CDR1 and CDR2 sequences are MDHEN and SYDVKM. V was cut by 6 bases and J by 2 bases, with 16 bases left in between. Of note for this clone: The antigen is not known.

Time point given: cycle 4 day 1 (C4D1), after more than five weeks of nivolumab. Each patient relapsed following autologous stem cell transplantation, and prior brentuximab vedotin exposure differed. Best responses included complete response and partial response; otherwise, the best response was progressive disease. Method: immunoSEQ multiplex PCR; TCRdb's copy keeps in-frame clones and lacks some. This sample has 100,000 to 120,000 clones, with roughly nine tenths found just once. The starting material was peripheral blood mononuclear cells (PBMCs), obtained before the fourth cycle of nivolumab. J is TRBJ1-2 and V is TRBV28; tentatively, D is TRBD1 (6 bases). The TCR was taken from a human donor with classical Hodgkin lymphoma. The DNA for the CDR3 is TGTGCCAGCAGCCGACCAGGGGTCGGGAACTATGGCTACACCTTC. It yields the protein CASSRPGVGNYGYTF.